Shown below are 12 T cell receptor beta chains from a single sample sequenced in a study of shared clonotypes between healthy human individuals. This table comes from immunoSEQ multiplex PCR, and its TCRdb copy is limited to in-frame clones, with some not included. Of under 2,500,000 clones listed, about 94% are singletons. Sample: naive CD4+ T cells sorted from blood. Sample subset: CD45RA+ positively selected. These receptors came from a man younger than 35 in good health.

This clone showed up just once. The CDR3 DNA reads TGTGCCAGCAGCTTTACTAGCGGGTACAATGAGCAGTTCTTC. Protein product: CASSFTSGYNEQFF. This rearrangement joins TRBV11-2 to TRBJ2-1, with 9 positions matching TRBD2. The V gene end was trimmed by 3 bases and the J gene end by 4 bases; junction bases not matched to a gene: 1. The CDR3 covers 14 residues. Germline assignment: CDR1 SGHAT and CDR2 FQNNGV.

The genes are TRBV27 and TRBJ2-1; D gene unclear. V dropped 3 bases and J dropped 11 bases, with 14 bases sitting between them. In germline, CDR1 is MNHEY, CDR2 SMNVEV (reference sequence). The CDR3 runs to 13 residues. The CDR3: CASSLSLRFQQFF. In DNA form, the CDR3 reads TGTGCCAGCAGTTTGTCCCTCCGGTTCCAGCAGTTCTTC.

The CDR3 loop is CASSPTNQPQHF. The DNA of the CDR3 is TGCGCCAGCAGTCCCACGAATCAGCCCCAGCATTTT. The gene calls are TRBV10-2 and TRBJ1-5; no clear D. The CDR3 contains 12 residues. Deletions cut 5 bases from V and 4 bases from J, with 6 bases between. The germline V gene encodes CDR1 WSHSY and CDR2 SAAADI.

This chain connects TRBV28 to TRBJ1-5; weak D call: TRBD1 (5 bases). The CDR3 totals 16 residues. The V gene's germline CDR1 is MDHEN and CDR2 SYDVKM. Trimming took off 4 bases at V and 6 bases at J, with 19 bases between the two ends. The CDR3 sequence is CASSSPAGFKAQPQHF. The CDR3 DNA reads TGTGCCAGCAGTTCCCCCGCAGGGTTTAAGGCTCAGCCCCAGCATTTT. The full variable domain, with the rest looked up from reference TRBV28 and TRBJ1-5, is DVKVTQSSRYLVKRTGEKVFLECVQDMDHENMFWYRQDPGLGLRLIYFSYDVKMKEKGDIPEGYSVSREKKERFSLILESASTNQTSMYLCASSSPAGFKAQPQHFGDGTRLSIL.

This chain links TRBV18 with TRBJ2-5; tentatively, D is TRBD1 or TRBD2 (5 bases each). This CDR3 contains 14 residues. In germline, CDR1 is KGHSH, CDR2 LQKENI. V shed 4 bases and J shed 2 bases, with 11 bases lying between them. The CDR3 coding sequence is TGTGCCAGCTCACACGGGACGCTACAAGAGACCCAGTACTTC. It is translated as CASSHGTLQETQYF.

The genes are TRBV30 and TRBJ2-3, with D possibly called TRBD1 or TRBD2 (6 bases each). Looked up from germline, CDR1 is GTSNPN and CDR2 is SVGIG (reference sequence). V was trimmed by 3 bases and J by 4 bases, leaving 14 bases between them. This CDR3 region has 14 residues. The DNA for the CDR3 is TGTGCCTGGAGCATAGCGGAGGGGGCAGATACGCAGTATTTT. It is translated as CAWSIAEGADTQYF. The complete variable domain, with remaining parts taken from reference TRBV30 and TRBJ2-3, reads SQTIHQWPATLVQPVGSPLSLECTVEGTSNPNLYWYRQAAGRGLQLLFYSVGIGQISSEVPQNLSASRPQDRQFILSSKKLLLSDSGFYLCAWSIAEGADTQYFGPGTRLTVL.

The chain carries TRBV30 and TRBJ1-5; D unclear. CDR1 is GTSNPN, CDR2 SVGIG, per germline (reference sequence). The CDR3 totals 12 residues. Trimming shortened V by 5 bases and J by 4 bases, and 9 bases separated the two germline ends. CDR3 protein: CAWGGFNQPQHF. The DNA for the CDR3 is TGTGCCTGGGGAGGGTTTAATCAGCCCCAGCATTTT. Based on the CDR3 plus reference TRBV30 and TRBJ1-5, the full variable domain is SQTIHQWPATLVQPVGSPLSLECTVEGTSNPNLYWYRQAAGRGLQLLFYSVGIGQISSEVPQNLSASRPQDRQFILSSKKLLLSDSGFYLCAWGGFNQPQHFGDGTRLSIL.

The chain uses TRBV7-2 and TRBJ1-5; no definite D call. CDR3 length: 15 residues. V was cut by 4 bases and J by 1 base, with 11 bases left in between. Germline V gives CDR1 SGHTA, CDR2 FQGNSA. The CDR3 DNA reads TGTGCCAGCAGCTCCGGAGGACCGAGCAATCAGCCCCAGCATTTT. Protein product: CASSSGGPSNQPQHF.

The J gene is TRBJ2-5, the V gene TRBV5-1, with 10 bases aligning to TRBD1. The V segment lost 1 base and the J segment 1 base; nucleotides outside the gene matches: 4. This CDR3 region has 16 residues. Germline V gene sequence: CDR1 SGHRS, CDR2 YFSETQ. Here the CDR3 reads CASSLRTGGSQETQYF. The CDR3 DNA sequence: TGCGCCAGCAGCTTGCGGACAGGGGGTTCCCAAGAGACCCAGTACTTC.

V is TRBV27 and J is TRBJ2-1; 9 nucleotides agree with TRBD2. V was clipped by 5 bases and J by 6 bases; unmatched bases: 11. CDR3 size: 16 residues. Germline CDR1 is MNHEY and CDR2 is SMNVEV (reference sequence). The CDR3 is CASSLSRLAVGNEQFF. In DNA form, the CDR3 reads TGTGCCAGCAGTCTCTCCCGACTAGCGGTGGGCAATGAGCAGTTCTTC.

This rearrangement joins TRBV9 to TRBJ2-4; 9 bases are shared with TRBD2. V shed 0 bases, J shed 0 bases, and the junction held 7 bases outside the gene matches. The germline V gene encodes CDR1 SGDLS and CDR2 YYNGEE. This CDR3 has 18 amino acids. In DNA, the CDR3 is TGTGCCAGCAGCGTAGTGAGCGGGGGGTACTTAGCCAAAAACATTCAGTACTTC. As protein: CASSVVSGGYLAKNIQYF.

This clone was recorded once. The chain carries TRBV5-1 and TRBJ2-3; 9 bases line up with TRBD2. The CDR3 sequence is 17 residues long. V shed 4 bases, J shed 1 base, and the junction held 10 bases outside the gene matches. CDR1 is SGHRS and CDR2 is YFSETQ in the germline V gene. The CDR3 DNA follows: TGCGCCAGCAGCCTGGGACCCTTAGCGGGGGGCACAGATACGCAGTATTTT. Translating gives CASSLGPLAGGTDTQYF.